This T cell receptor beta chain was documented in a study of T cells in localized non-small cell lung cancer. Findings and caveats of the study: Those with higher blood T cell density had longer overall survival. Median detection of top 100 tumor clones in adjacent lung was 55 to 60 clones. A single tumor region was sequenced, leaving heterogeneity possible. Uninvolved adjacent lung showed peak T cell clonality, exceeding tumor.

Libraries were prepared by immunoSEQ multiplex PCR; TCRdb keeps only in-frame clonotypes and omits some of them. The sample has roughly 24,000 clones, approximately 87% seen once. Details on this clone: Its specificity is unknown.

The CDR3 is made up of 14 amino acids. V was shortened by 4 bases and J by 12 bases, with 19 bases between the two germline ends. CDR1 is SNHLY, CDR2 FYNNEI, per germline. This receptor was identified in a woman aged 40 to 75 with stage I lung adenocarcinoma. The chain has TRBV2 and TRBJ2-1, with D possibly being TRBD2 (6 bases). The material sequenced was peripheral blood, taken before any cancer treatment. CDR3 residues: CASSVLTTGRGQFF. As DNA, the CDR3 is TGTGCCAGCAGTGTTCTGACTACCGGGAGAGGGCAGTTCTTC.